Listed below are T cell receptor beta chains from one sample, sequenced in a study of cytomegalovirus exposure and HLA in healthy donors. TCRdb's copy holds only in-frame clones and misses some; the assay was immunoSEQ multiplex PCR. The sample has 150,000 to 200,000 clones; roughly 79% are singletons. The specimen sequenced was PBMCs. These receptors all stem from a woman between 50 and 59 years old in good health and CMV-seropositive. The CDR3 runs from the conserved cysteine through the conserved F or W. Each record gives: clone size, V gene, J gene, CDR3 protein. Rows may omit the clone size; those that give it use once, few, many or a size class.

>-|TRBV18|TRBJ1-1
CASSVRRENTEAFF
>few|TRBV2|TRBJ2-2
CASSPDRTLTGELFF
>-|TRBV29-1|TRBJ2-1
CSVPLGGDEQFF
>-|TRBV13|TRBJ1-4
CASSEGPGREKLFF
>once|TRBV6-1|TRBJ2-2
CASSVQGGTGELFF
>-|TRBV11-2|TRBJ2-5
CASSPRGETQYF
>-|TRBV10-3|TRBJ1-2
CATRTPINYGYTF
>-|TRBV11-2|TRBJ2-7
CASTRSGSSYEQYF
>-|TRBV6-6|TRBJ1-6
CASSYSIHTDPLHF
>-|TRBV2|TRBJ2-5
CASRVAGGPFETQYF
>-|TRBV7-9|TRBJ2-3
CASSLALGGGSDTQYF
>few|TRBV10-3|TRBJ1-2
CAISPDGLSRGSGYTF
>-|TRBV27|TRBJ2-2
CASSFIGTSDGGELFF
>once|TRBV9|TRBJ1-5
CASSVTGNQPQHF
>few|TRBV25-1|TRBJ1-1
CASSGPRTGGNPNTEAFF
>-|TRBV7-8|TRBJ2-7
CASSLAGKGMGYEQYF
>once|TRBV27|TRBJ2-5
CASSFGGKGETQYF
>-|TRBV18|TRBJ2-7
CASSPRDRPYEQYF
>-|TRBV9|TRBJ2-5
CASSRRQGRQETQYF
>few|TRBV27|TRBJ2-7
CASSFLMAGGGYEQYF
>few|TRBV6-6|TRBJ1-2
CASSYPRDRGGYTF
>-|TRBV5-1|TRBJ2-7
CASSAGQAGEQYF
>-|TRBV9|TRBJ2-7
CASSPKPGLAGAPGNEQYF
>once|TRBV10-2|TRBJ2-3
CASSQLQGSDTQYF
>-|TRBV7-2|TRBJ1-2
CASSRTGGENYGYTF
>-|TRBV9|TRBJ2-2
CASSRARGGTNTGELFF
>-|TRBV7-9|TRBJ2-7
CASSPDTYYEQYF
>-|TRBV15|TRBJ2-3
CATSREGGRAGDTQYF
>-|TRBV6-1|TRBJ1-5
CASSEYRAGVQPQHF
>-|TRBV28|TRBJ1-2
CASSLLGTGINYGYTF
>few|TRBV29-1|TRBJ2-7
CSVAGTRAGTLNYEQYF
>-|TRBV6-6|TRBJ1-1
CASSPESPEAFF
>-|TRBV29-1|TRBJ2-1
CSAEGAGQQFF
>-|TRBV9|TRBJ1-3
CASSGQGAWGNTIYF
>-|TRBV28|TRBJ1-2
CASGTGGSGYTF
>-|TRBV7-9|TRBJ1-1
CASRSGSYLNTEAFF
>-|TRBV2|TRBJ1-2
CASSEGGPYGYTF
>-|TRBV7-2|TRBJ1-4
CASARQQATNEKLFF
>few|TRBV5-4|TRBJ1-2
CASSLGDRQYGYTF
>-|TRBV19|TRBJ2-3
CASSIVAGTSGTDTQYF
>-|TRBV5-1|TRBJ1-6
CASSFARDRGSGTLHF
>-|TRBV9|TRBJ2-5
CASSTWTGKETQYF
>-|TRBV2|TRBJ1-3
CASSDEGLSNTIYF
>-|TRBV5-4|TRBJ2-1
CASSLPPGLGFNEQFF
>-|TRBV7-9|TRBJ2-5
CASSLGGGQGIQETQYF
>-|TRBV7-9|TRBJ1-1
CASSPHGRVVNTEAFF
>-|TRBV12-5|TRBJ1-1
CASKSQNTEAFF
>once|TRBV5-4|TRBJ1-1
CASSLFGGNTEAFF
>-|TRBV9|TRBJ2-1
CASSGGPENEQFF
>-|TRBV5-4|TRBJ1-2
CASSLVGGNYGYTF
>-|TRBV6-5|TRBJ1-1
CASSLPGGVAFF
>-|TRBV7-9|TRBJ1-1
CASSLIQETEAFF
>few|TRBV2|TRBJ1-6
CASSAGGKGSPLHF
>few|TRBV6-1|TRBJ1-1
CASSEAGTRNTEAFF
>-|TRBV11-2|TRBJ2-1
CASSLDRRGEQFF
>once|TRBV10-2|TRBJ1-1
CASSDSSGMNTEAFF
>-|TRBV5-6|TRBJ2-7
CASSETGTDYEQYF
>-|TRBV2|TRBJ2-7
CASSLRDSYEQYF
>-|TRBV7-9|TRBJ1-2
CASSPVTVATSYGYTF